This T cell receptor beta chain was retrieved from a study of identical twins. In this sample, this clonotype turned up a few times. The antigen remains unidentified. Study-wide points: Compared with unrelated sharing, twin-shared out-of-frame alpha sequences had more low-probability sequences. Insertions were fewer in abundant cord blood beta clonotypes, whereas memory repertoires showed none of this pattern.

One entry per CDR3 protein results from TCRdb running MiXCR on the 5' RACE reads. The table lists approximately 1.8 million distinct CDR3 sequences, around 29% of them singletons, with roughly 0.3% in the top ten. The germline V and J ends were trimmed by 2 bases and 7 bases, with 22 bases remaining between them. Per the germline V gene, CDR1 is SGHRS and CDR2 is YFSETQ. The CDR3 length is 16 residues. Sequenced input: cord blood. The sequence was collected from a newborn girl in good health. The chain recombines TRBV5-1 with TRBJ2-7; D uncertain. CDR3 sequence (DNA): TGCGCCAGCAGCTTTTGGCGGTACCCTTTCTACAATGAGCAGTACTTC. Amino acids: CASSFWRYPFYNEQYF.